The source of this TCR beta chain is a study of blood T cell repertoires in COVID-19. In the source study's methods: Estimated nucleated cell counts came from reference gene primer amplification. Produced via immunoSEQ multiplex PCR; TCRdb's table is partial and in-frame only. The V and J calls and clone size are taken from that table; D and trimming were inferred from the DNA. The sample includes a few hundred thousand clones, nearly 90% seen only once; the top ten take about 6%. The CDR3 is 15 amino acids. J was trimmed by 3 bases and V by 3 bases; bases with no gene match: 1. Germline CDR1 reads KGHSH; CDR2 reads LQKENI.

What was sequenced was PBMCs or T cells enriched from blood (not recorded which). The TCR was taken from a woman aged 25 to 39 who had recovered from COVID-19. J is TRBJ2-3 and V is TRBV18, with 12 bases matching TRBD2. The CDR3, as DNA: TGTGCCAGCTCACCCGGACTAGCGGGGACAGATACGCAGTATTTT. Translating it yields CASSPGLAGTDTQYF.